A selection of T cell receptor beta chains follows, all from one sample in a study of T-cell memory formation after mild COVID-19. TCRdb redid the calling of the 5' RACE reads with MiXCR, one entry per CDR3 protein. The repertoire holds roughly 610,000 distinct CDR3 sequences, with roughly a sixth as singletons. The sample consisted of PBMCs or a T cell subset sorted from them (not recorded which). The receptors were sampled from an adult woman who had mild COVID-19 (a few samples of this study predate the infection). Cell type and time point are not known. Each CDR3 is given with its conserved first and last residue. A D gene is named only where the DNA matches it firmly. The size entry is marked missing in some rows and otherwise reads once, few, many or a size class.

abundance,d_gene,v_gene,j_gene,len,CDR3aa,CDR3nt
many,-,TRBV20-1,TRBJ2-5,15,CSADLELAVSETQYF,TGCAGTGCCGACCTGGAGCTAGCCGTCTCGGAGACCCAGTACTTC
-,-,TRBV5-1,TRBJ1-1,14,CASSQSTGNTEAFF,TGCGCCAGCAGCCAATCGACGGGGAACACTGAAGCTTTCTTT
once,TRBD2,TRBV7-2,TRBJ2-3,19,CASRTPSPGLAGLADTQYF,TGTGCCAGCCGCACCCCTTCGCCGGGGCTAGCGGGACTGGCAGATACGCAGTATTTT
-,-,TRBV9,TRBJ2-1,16,CASSPVVSSSYNEQFF,TGTGCCAGCAGCCCCGTCGTCTCGAGCTCCTACAATGAGCAGTTCTTC
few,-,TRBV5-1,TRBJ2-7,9,CASTYEQYF,TGCGCCAGTACGTACGAGCAGTACTTC
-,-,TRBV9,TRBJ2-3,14,CASSVAPITDTQYF,TGTGCCAGCAGCGTAGCCCCGATCACAGATACGCAGTATTTT
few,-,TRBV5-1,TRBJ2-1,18,CASSFPSAGGARGNEQFF,TGCGCCAGCAGCTTCCCATCCGCGGGCGGGGCTCGGGGCAATGAGCAGTTCTTC
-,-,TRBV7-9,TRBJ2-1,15,CASTHKESSYNEQFF,TGTGCCAGCACCCACAAGGAAAGCTCCTACAATGAGCAGTTCTTC
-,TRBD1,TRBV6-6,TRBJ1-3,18,CASSYRLLGEGAQNTIYF,TGTGCCAGCAGTTACCGTCTGCTTGGCGAGGGGGCTCAAAACACCATATATTTT
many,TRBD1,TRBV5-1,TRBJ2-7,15,CASSLGTGGTYEQYF,TGCGCCAGCAGCCTCGGGACAGGGGGGACCTACGAGCAGTACTTC
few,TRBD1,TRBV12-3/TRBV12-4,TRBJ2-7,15,CASSRIRQGPYEQYF,TGTGCCAGCAGCCGTATACGACAGGGGCCCTACGAGCAGTACTTC
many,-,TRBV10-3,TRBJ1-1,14,CAISREQVNTEAFF,TGTGCCATCAGTCGGGAGCAGGTGAACACTGAAGCTTTCTTT
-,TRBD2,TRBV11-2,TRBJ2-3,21,CASSLILSSGAHTRGTDTQYF,TGTGCCAGCAGCTTAATTCTGAGTAGCGGGGCTCACACCAGGGGCACAGATACGCAGTATTTT
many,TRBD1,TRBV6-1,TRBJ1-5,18,CASSSPTGRHPYNQPQHF,TGTGCCAGCAGCTCACCGACAGGGCGGCACCCTTACAATCAGCCCCAGCATTTT
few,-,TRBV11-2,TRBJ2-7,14,CASCASGLSGEQYF,TGTGCCAGCTGTGCCTCGGGGCTTTCGGGCGAGCAGTACTTC